This T cell receptor beta chain stems from a study of beta chain features in type 1 diabetes (dated by TCRdb to the late 2010s). Notes on the research overall: Mean age, gender distribution, total cell number and subset yield were not different between patients and healthy donors. A total of around 110,000,000 sorted cells were examined across all samples, and RNA yield correlated strongly with the number of cells per subset. In the study, recently diagnosed type 1 diabetes patients and matched healthy donors were compared on the TCRB repertoires of their sorted circulating CD4+ T cell subsets. Regulatory and stem cell-like memory subsets were obtained from only 8 patients and roughly eight healthy donors, while naive and central memory subsets were obtained from all 28 donors.

From cysteine to phenylalanine, the CDR3 is 16 amino acids long. The read is trimmed to its CDR3 DNA, 48 bases read in frame from base 1. Here V drops 4 bases and J drops 4 bases, and the junction holds 5 bases not matched to any gene. Sequences SGHTA (CDR1) and FQGTGA (CDR2) are obtained from the germline V gene. The entire isolated RNA was reverse transcribed using the High Capacity cDNA Reverse Transcription Kit, and thus expressed TCRB transcripts were sequenced. Deep immunoSEQ sequencing was performed on naive, central memory and regulatory T cell samples, with an average of roughly 3.6 million total reads per sample. Sorted cells were lysed in RLT buffer and RNA was extracted with DNase-treated RNeasy Micro or Mini kits, depending on cell number. Each cell subset was processed on its own to prevent cross-contamination, while patient and healthy donor samples were processed together. TCRB sequences were amplified from cDNA with the immunoSEQ multiplex PCR, producing 87-bp fragments spanning the CDR3 region. Amplicons were sequenced on the Illumina HiSeq platform. In the paper's pipeline: PCR bias was computationally corrected using synthetic template baselines, reads within Hamming distance 2 were collapsed, and singletons that could not be merged were discarded. Reads were aligned against IMGT so that V, D and J genes, CDR3 length and insertions or deletions at six rearrangement sites could be assigned. Within each subset, clonotype counts were normalized to the number of sorted cells before true diversity and Gini coefficients were calculated with the tcR R package. Repertoire sharing was quantified using the overlap coefficient calculated on TCRB nucleotide sequences. The source is immuneACCESS, and TCRdb retained only in-frame sequences with V and J called. Part of the clones is not carried over; for the studies checked, unresolved V genes explain less than half of this, and the remainder is unexplained. That table supplies the V and J calls and clone size; D and trimming were determined from the DNA. The sample profile shows around 290,000 clones; 8% of them were found once. The ten largest clones represent roughly 1% of the sample.

The investigation overall reported the following: Because the HLA sub-analyses included only small numbers of individuals, any influence of HLA type on TCRB rearrangement was left unresolved. Because cDNA rather than genomic DNA was sequenced, highly expressing activated cells could have been over-represented, although no difference in activation and CD3 levels was found between groups. At VDJ recombination sites, type 1 diabetes patients had fewer insertions and more deleted nucleotides, which implies abnormalities in thymic rearrangement. Type 1 diabetes patients showed a moderate but significant shortening of TCRB CDR3 length in all four CD4+ subsets. The naive, central memory and regulatory TCRB repertoires appeared to resemble one another more closely among patients than among healthy donors. Shorter templates might be favored by PCR, yet because patient and control samples were amplified and corrected together, any such skew would affect both groups equally.

On this clone itself: The antigen it recognizes is unknown. No base quality values were provided; no much bigger clone lies one nucleotide off.

Each donor gave one peripheral blood draw, about 110 mL on average, collected into heparinised tubes. A BD FACSAria II and a panel including CD45RO, CCR7, CD25, CD127, CD95 and CD27 were used to sort naive, central memory, regulatory and stem cell-like memory CD4+ T cells. A purity above 95% was achieved for all sorted populations. PBMCs were separated immediately by Lymphoprep density gradient centrifugation and were stained directly, without being cultured. To minimize batch effects, samples were stained and sorted in pairs, one healthy donor with one patient per experiment. The sample was central memory CD4+ T cells from blood. The chain couples TRBV7-3 to TRBJ2-3, with 13 central nucleotides matching TRBD2. This TCR came from a woman aged 18 to 35 in good health. Here is the DNA: TGTGCCAGCAGCTCGACTAGCGGGGGGAGAGCAGATACGCAGTATTTT. This is translated as CASSSTSGGRADTQYF.